Reported below is one T cell receptor (beta chain). Its target is unknown. In blood CD8+ and CD4+ T cells, TCR beta underwent sequencing. This record comes from a study of CD8 T cells in Susac syndrome. Broader study findings: As the study acknowledged, the number of individuals in its TCR sequencing and HLA analysis was relatively small.

Trimming cost V 1 base and J 2 bases, with 15 bases left between them. This CDR3 contains 16 residues. Germline V gene sequence: CDR1 SGHVS, CDR2 FQNEAQ. Random hexamers served to reverse transcribe roughly 0.5 to 1 ug RNA. An immunoSEQ multiplex PCR generated amplified TCR beta CDR3 products spanning 54 Vbeta and 13 Jbeta. TCRdb independently ran MiXCR on the immunoSEQ multiplex PCR reads; one entry per CDR3 protein. The table has 150,000 to 200,000 distinct CDR3 sequences, about 94% seen once; the top ten hold approximately 0.09%. Sequencing was carried out using CD4+ T cells from PBMCs. The sequence came from a human donor with multiple sclerosis. The chain recombines TRBV7-8 with TRBJ2-7; TRBD1 or TRBD2 may be the D gene (5 bases each). CDR3 nucleotide sequence: TGTGCCAGCAGCTTAGGGGTCGGGACGTCCACCTACGAGCAGTACTTC. It encodes CASSLGVGTSTYEQYF.